This T cell receptor beta chain was retrieved from a study of blood T cell repertoires in COVID-19 (dated by TCRdb to about 2020). About the investigation overall: Samples covering the acute and convalescent phases of COVID-19 were provided by collaborators in the United States, Italy and Spain. The samples were drawn from the first 160 participants of the ongoing ImmuneRACE study and from 1,254 subjects provided by 6 global collaborators. The repertoires were made available in a free public database intended to serve as a resource for research on the immune response to SARS-CoV-2. Where HLA class I and class II types were available, the types were taken from metadata supplied by the sample provider, not from assay-based typing. Deeply sampled blood TCRbeta repertoires from subjects exposed to, actively infected with, or recovered from COVID-19 were included in the dataset. The prospective study material was composed of cDNA or gDNA derived from T cells, B-cell-depleted T cells, or PBMCs. A de-identified subject ID, COVID-19 status, age in years and sex were almost always included in the sample metadata.

In its sample, this clone was seen once. Its specific antigen is unknown. No base quality values were provided; no much bigger clone lies one nucleotide off. On the study overall, not on this receptor specifically: Clinical and demographic metadata were provided uncurated, with the amount varying by source and participant.

TCRbeta CDR3 regions were amplified from genomic DNA by means of the immunoSEQ Assay, a bias-controlled multiplex PCR. On the study's bioinformatics: The number of nucleated cells in each sample was estimated by amplification of reference gene primers within the assay. To quantify the absolute abundance of each unique TCRbeta CDR3 rearrangement, sequence reads were collapsed and filtered. For each sample, productive Simpson clonality was calculated as the square root of Simpson's diversity index over productive rearrangements. TCRdb obtained this table from immuneACCESS and retained in-frame rearrangements with V and J assigned. These tables miss some clones; where compared with another copy, unresolved V genes account for less than half of the shortfall, and the remainder is unexplained. The V and J calls and clone size were taken over from that table, and D and trimming were inferred from the DNA. The sample includes about 130,000 clones, with approximately 74% observed a single time. The ten top clones hold around 6% of the sample.

In Seattle, one collaborating source enrolled patients while the infection was active and tracked those patients longitudinally over the course of disease. Whole blood was collected in K2EDTA tubes by collaborating institutions according to the institutions' own protocols. For TCRbeta analysis, collaborators shipped samples as frozen whole blood, isolated PBMCs, or DNA extracted from either of those sample types. V is pruned by 5 bases and J by 5 bases, leaving 10 bases of the junction without a gene match. Based on the germline V gene, the CDR1 and CDR2 sequences are SGHTA and FQGTGA. Inclusive of the bounding cysteine and phenylalanine, the CDR3 is 15 residues long. Only the CDR3 DNA stays, 45 bases, in frame from base 1.

The receptor was derived from an elderly man with COVID-19, enrolled during active disease. Specimen: peripheral blood. The chain uses TRBV7-3 and TRBJ1-1; the junction holds 8 bases that match TRBD1. The CDR3 region has the sequence CASSPRTGRGTEAFF. Read as DNA, the sequence is TGTGCCAGCAGCCCAAGGACAGGGAGGGGAACTGAAGCTTTCTTT.